The 7 T cell receptor beta chains presented below share a single source sample, sequenced in a study of blood T cell repertoires in COVID-19 (TCRdb year 2020). The library was produced with the immunoSEQ multiplex PCR assay. Drawn from immuneACCESS, this table holds only the in-frame rearrangements with V and J called that TCRdb kept. Clones are partly lost; checked studies trace under half to an unresolved V gene and leave the rest unexplained. The sample data list about 260,000 clones, and around 87% of these were observed just once. Clones ranked in the top ten supply 2% to 3% of the sample. Sample: PBMCs or T cells enriched from blood (not recorded which). The receptors come from a young woman who had recovered from COVID-19.

This CDR3 reads CASSSRGLAGGRTGELFF. In nucleotides, the CDR3 is TGTGCCAGCAGCTCCCGGGGACTAGCGGGGGGGCGTACCGGGGAGCTGTTTTTT. V and J are TRBV5-4 and TRBJ2-2, with 16 bases identical to TRBD2. The CDR3 runs to 18 residues. V lost 3 bases to trimming and J lost 5 bases; unmatched junction nucleotides: 7. Germline values: CDR1 SGHNT, CDR2 YYREEE (reference sequence). Full variable domain (rest looked up from reference TRBV5-4 and TRBJ2-2): ETGVTQSPTHLIKTRGQQVTLRCSSQSGHNTVSWYQQALGQGPQFIFQYYREEENGRGNFPPRFSGLQFPNYSSELNVNALELDDSALYLCASSSRGLAGGRTGELFFGEGSRLTVL.

The chain is built from TRBV5-1 and TRBJ1-5, with 9 positions matching TRBD1. Germline V gives CDR1 SGHRS, CDR2 YFSETQ. Germline trimming cut 3 bases from V and 5 bases from J; bases unmatched to any gene: 15. The CDR3 contains 18 residues. Here the CDR3 reads CASSSQQGAILLYQPQHF. The CDR3, as DNA: TGCGCCAGCAGCTCTCAACAGGGGGCAATCCTACTTTATCAGCCCCAGCATTTT.

The V gene is TRBV7-3, the J gene TRBJ1-2, with D perhaps TRBD1 (6 bases). The CDR3 covers 19 residues. The germline V and J ends were trimmed by 5 bases and 2 bases, with 27 bases remaining between them. In germline, CDR1 is SGHTA, CDR2 FQGTGA. CDR3 sequence (DNA): TGTGCCAGCAGCCCGGGAGGTAGCGGAAACAGGGAGGCAAACTATGGCTACACCTTC. Translated, it gives CASSPGGSGNREANYGYTF.

This clone was counted a single time. The J gene is TRBJ1-6, the V gene TRBV6-2 or TRBV6-3; D remains unclear. The CDR3 has 13 amino acids. The V gene's germline CDR1 is MNHEY and CDR2 SVGEGT. V was pared by 2 bases and J by 10 bases, with 9 bases between. The CDR3 DNA reads as TGTGCCAGCAGTTACCCCATCGAGTCACCCCTCCACTTT. This gives the protein CASSYPIESPLHF.

The genes are TRBV11-2 and TRBJ1-4; D might be TRBD1 (5 bases). Between the trimmed V and J ends, which lost 8 bases and 7 bases, there was a span of 8 bases. The germline V gene has CDR1 SGHAT and CDR2 FQNNGV. The CDR3 runs to 11 residues. The CDR3 DNA reads as TGTGCCAGCTCGGGGGGTGAAAAACTGTTTTTT. It yields the protein CASSGGEKLFF.

CDR3 in amino acids: CASSAGGAEAFF. The DNA of the CDR3 is TGCGCCAGCAGCGCTGGGGGGGCTGAAGCTTTCTTT. J is TRBJ1-1 and V is TRBV5-1, with TRBD1 as a possible D gene (5 bases). Per the germline V gene, CDR1 is SGHRS and CDR2 is YFSETQ. CDR3 length: 12 amino acids. V was shortened by 4 bases and J by 6 bases, with 10 bases between the two germline ends.

The chain joins TRBV3-1 (or the pseudogene TRBV3-2) to TRBJ2-1, with TRBD1 identical over 7 bases. Unmatched junction bases numbered 7, after V lost 4 bases and J lost 4 bases. Germline lookup yields CDR1 LGHDT and CDR2 YNNKEL (reference sequence). The CDR3 spans 15 residues. The CDR3: CASSLQGGQYNEQFF. For the CDR3, the DNA is TGTGCCAGCAGCCTACAAGGGGGACAGTACAATGAGCAGTTCTTC.